This T cell receptor beta chain was profiled in a study of glioma-infiltrating T cells. This clonotype has a count of ten or more. Its antigen remains unidentified. TCR alpha and beta CDR3 regions were amplified from RNA using iRepertoire nested multiplex PCR. Input was roughly 100-450 ng of tissue mRNA or PBMC total RNA. Using its own MiXCR run on the multiplex PCR reads, TCRdb lists one record per CDR3 protein. The data show around 170,000 distinct CDR3 sequences, more than 35% seen once. Study-wide points: Tissue-blood divergence was below expectation in non-neoplastic patients, above in gliomas. Tissue and blood shared very few CDR3 sequences.

The CDR3 contains 16 residues. J gave up 6 bases and V 1 base, and 11 bases lay outside the gene matches. The germline gives CDR1 DFQATT, CDR2 SNEGSKA (reference sequence). V gene TRBV20-1 combines with J gene TRBJ2-5; TRBD1 agrees at 10 bases. The origin of this receptor is a human donor with low-grade glioma or glioblastoma, undergoing nonglioma brain surgery, or in good health (not recorded which). Sequencing was performed on glioma tissue, nonneoplastic brain tissue, or PBMCs (not recorded which). The CDR3 loop is CSARGPTTGGVKTQYF. In DNA, the CDR3 is TGCAGTGCTAGAGGCCCAACGACAGGGGGCGTAAAGACCCAGTACTTC.